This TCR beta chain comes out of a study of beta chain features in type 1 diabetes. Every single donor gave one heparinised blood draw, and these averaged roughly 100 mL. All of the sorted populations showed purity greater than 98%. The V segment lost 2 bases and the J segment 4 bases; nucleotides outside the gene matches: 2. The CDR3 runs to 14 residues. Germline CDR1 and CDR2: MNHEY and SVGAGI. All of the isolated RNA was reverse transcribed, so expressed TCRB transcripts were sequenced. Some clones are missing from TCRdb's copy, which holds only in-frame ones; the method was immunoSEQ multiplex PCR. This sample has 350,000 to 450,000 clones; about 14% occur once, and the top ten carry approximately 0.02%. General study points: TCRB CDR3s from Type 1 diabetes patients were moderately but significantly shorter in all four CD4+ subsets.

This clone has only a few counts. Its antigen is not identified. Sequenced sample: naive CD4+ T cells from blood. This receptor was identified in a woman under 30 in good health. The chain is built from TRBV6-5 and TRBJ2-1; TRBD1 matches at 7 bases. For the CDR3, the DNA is TGTGCCAGCAGTTACCTGGACAGGTACAATGAGCAGTTCTTC. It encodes CASSYLDRYNEQFF.